The 18 T cell receptor beta chains in this list originate from one sample, sequenced in a study of T cell changes during pregnancy in multiple sclerosis. The table came from immunoSEQ multiplex PCR; TCRdb's copy has only in-frame clones and leaves some out. Altogether around 52,000 clones are present, roughly 94% being singletons, with the ten largest covering roughly 0.2%. The specimen was CD4+ T cells from peripheral blood mononuclear cells, collected in the second trimester of pregnancy. The receptors originated from a female donor with multiple sclerosis, enrolled in a pregnancy study.

This chain links TRBV5-1 with TRBJ2-7; 9 nucleotides line up with TRBD1. Losses at the gene ends were 3 bases for V and 3 bases for J; bases not matched to a gene: 7. CDR1 and CDR2 (germline): SGHRS, YFSETQ. This CDR3 spans 15 amino acids. CDR3 nucleotide sequence: TGCGCCAGCAGCTCCCCGGGACAGGGAAACTACGAGCAGTACTTC. Amino acids: CASSSPGQGNYEQYF. Filled out from reference TRBV5-1 and TRBJ2-7, the complete variable domain reads KAGVTQTPRYLIKTRGQQVTLSCSPISGHRSVSWYQQTPGQGLQFLFEYFSETQRNKGNFPGRFSGRQFSNSRSEMNVSTLELGDSALYLCASSSPGQGNYEQYFGPGTRLTVT.

V usage is TRBV6-1 and J usage is TRBJ2-7; D is uncertain. The CDR3 length is 15 residues. CDR1 is MNHNS, CDR2 SASEGT, per germline. V was clipped by 5 bases and J by 2 bases, with 16 bases between them. This CDR3 reads CASSTPGSITYEQYF. CDR3 nucleotide sequence: TGTGCCAGCAGTACCCCCGGGTCAATAACCTACGAGCAGTACTTC.

This sequence joins TRBV7-2 and TRBJ2-5, with 15 bases fitting TRBD2. The CDR3 covers 16 residues. The germline gives CDR1 SGHTA, CDR2 FQGNSA. With 4 bases clipped from V and 2 bases from J, the junction kept 2 bases outside the gene matches. Here the CDR3 reads CASSSGLAGGQETQYF. The CDR3 DNA follows: TGTGCCAGCAGCTCGGGACTAGCGGGGGGTCAAGAGACCCAGTACTTC.

The rearrangement joins TRBV27 to TRBJ2-1, with 9 bases identical to TRBD1. The trim removed 4 bases at V and 5 bases at J, leaving 6 bases unmatched. Germline values: CDR1 MNHEY, CDR2 SMNVEV (reference sequence). The CDR3 is made up of 15 amino acids. The chain's CDR3 is CASSWGQGAHNEQFF. Written as DNA, the CDR3 is TGTGCCAGCAGTTGGGGACAGGGAGCTCACAATGAGCAGTTCTTC.

The rearrangement uses TRBV7-3 and TRBJ2-1; 9 bases agree with TRBD1. Unmatched junction bases numbered 3, after V lost 3 bases and J lost 3 bases. There are 15 residues in the CDR3. In germline, CDR1 is SGHTA, CDR2 FQGTGA. CDR3 nucleotides: TGTGCCAGCAGCTTTGGACAGGGGCGCTACAATGAGCAGTTCTTC. Its protein is CASSFGQGRYNEQFF. The whole variable domain, remainder taken from reference TRBV7-3 and TRBJ2-1, is GAGVSQTPSNKVTEKGKYVELRCDPISGHTALYWYRQSLGQGPEFLIYFQGTGAADDSGLPNDRFFAVRPEGSVSTLKIQRTERGDSAVYLCASSFGQGRYNEQFFGPGTRLTVL.

J is TRBJ2-5 and V is TRBV18; D might be TRBD1 (5 bases). V lost 5 bases and J lost 2, with 9 bases in between. This CDR3 contains 13 residues. Germline values: CDR1 KGHSH, CDR2 LQKENI. DNA for the CDR3: TGTGCCAGCTCATTCAGGGAACAAGAGACCCAGTACTTC. Encoded protein: CASSFREQETQYF.

V and J are TRBV9 and TRBJ2-7, with 10 bases matching TRBD1. The germline V gene encodes CDR1 SGDLS and CDR2 YYNGEE. The CDR3 loop spans 14 amino acids. Trimming cost V 0 bases and J 3 bases; bases outside gene matches: 0. CDR3 bases: TGTGCCAGCAGCGTAGGGGACAGGGGCTACGAGCAGTACTTC. Protein: CASSVGDRGYEQYF.

The genes are TRBV6-5 and TRBJ2-7; D unresolved. CDR1 and CDR2 from the germline V gene are MNHEY and SVGAGI. This CDR3 has 15 residues. The V end lost 2 bases, the J end lost 4 bases, and 15 bases lay between the germline ends. CDR3 residues: CASSYVPDSFYEQYF. The CDR3, as DNA: TGTGCCAGCAGTTACGTCCCAGATAGCTTTTACGAGCAGTACTTC.

The chain combines TRBV7-9 with TRBJ2-7; TRBD2 is a possible D gene (6 bases). This CDR3 spans 15 amino acids. V gave up 0 bases and J gave up 4 bases, with 13 bases separating them. Germline V lookup: CDR1 SEHNR, CDR2 FQNEAQ (reference sequence). In nucleotides, the CDR3 is TGTGCCAGCAGCTTAGCCGGGAGAAGGGTATACGAGCAGTACTTC. Translating it yields CASSLAGRRVYEQYF.

This clone appeared once. This CDR3 is CASSSVQGRNSPLHF. The CDR3 nucleotides read TGTGCCAGCAGCTCCGTCCAGGGGAGAAATTCACCCCTCCACTTT. The chain links TRBV6-5 to TRBJ1-6, with a possible D match to TRBD1 (6 bases). Per the germline V gene, CDR1 is MNHEY and CDR2 is SVGAGI. V was trimmed by 6 bases and J by 7 bases, leaving 16 bases between them. The CDR3 consists of 15 residues.

This clone has only one observation. The chain carries TRBV4-2 and TRBJ2-1, with 7 bases aligning to TRBD2. The J segment lost 8 bases and the V segment lost 4 bases, leaving 14 bases of the junction unmatched. Germline CDR1 is LGHNA and CDR2 is YNFKEQ. The CDR3 is 16 amino acids. The CDR3 protein is CASSPGAGVSFHEQFF. Written as DNA, the CDR3 is TGTGCCAGCAGCCCCGGGGCGGGAGTAAGCTTCCATGAGCAGTTCTTC.

This clone was seen a few times. J is TRBJ1-1 and V is TRBV5-1; D gene unclear. Trimming took 4 bases from V and 1 from J, leaving 11 bases between them. The CDR3 has 14 amino acids. Germline values: CDR1 SGHRS, CDR2 YFSETQ. Written as DNA, the CDR3 is TGCGCCAGCAGCATCGAAGGGAGGAACACTGAAGCTTTCTTT. Translation gives CASSIEGRNTEAFF.

The chain recombines TRBV6-6 with TRBJ2-1; 7 bases fit TRBD2. V lost 0 bases to trimming and J lost 7 bases; unmatched junction nucleotides: 0. Germline values: CDR1 MNHNY, CDR2 SVGAGI (reference sequence). The CDR3 sequence is 13 residues long. The CDR3 loop is CASSYSGLNEQFF. CDR3 coding DNA: TGTGCCAGCAGTTACTCGGGACTAAATGAGCAGTTCTTC.

The chain combines TRBV29-1 with TRBJ2-3; TRBD2 aligns across 9 bases. Germline V CDR1 and CDR2: SQVTM, ANQGSEA. Unmatched junction bases numbered 9, after V lost 8 bases and J lost 0 bases. The CDR3 runs to 15 residues. The CDR3 here is CSIGVAGGSTDTQYF. The CDR3 DNA is TGCAGCATAGGGGTGGCGGGAGGGAGCACAGATACGCAGTATTTT.

The rearrangement uses TRBV5-4 and TRBJ2-6, with TRBD1 matching 8 bases. V lost 4 bases and J lost 0; bases outside the gene matches: 9. Per the germline V gene, CDR1 is SGHNT and CDR2 is YYREEE (reference sequence). There are 18 residues in the CDR3. The CDR3 protein is CASSPGTGSFSGANVLTF. CDR3 in DNA: TGTGCCAGCAGCCCCGGGACAGGATCCTTCTCTGGGGCCAACGTCCTGACTTTC.

Only one count was recorded for this clone. This sequence joins TRBV9 and TRBJ2-3, with 8 bases that match TRBD2. The CDR3 length is 15 residues. The ends lost 0 bases at V and 4 bases at J; junction bases unmatched: 4. Germline values: CDR1 SGDLS, CDR2 YYNGEE. The CDR3 nucleotides are TGTGCCAGCAGCGTAGTCGGGAGGGGCTCAGATACGCAGTATTTT. It specifies CASSVVGRGSDTQYF.

The V call is TRBV5-1, the J call TRBJ1-4, with D possibly TRBD1 on 5 matching bases. V lost 4 bases to trimming and J lost 8 bases, with 18 bases between them. Germline V lookup: CDR1 SGHRS, CDR2 YFSETQ. The CDR3 sequence is 15 residues long. CDR3 region: CASSLSGGVNEKLFF. CDR3 DNA: TGCGCCAGCAGCCTCTCGGGAGGGGTTAACGAAAAACTGTTTTTT.

This chain links TRBV6-5 with TRBJ2-7; D perhaps matches TRBD2 (6 bases). Trimming left V 7 bases short and J 1 base short, with 11 bases between. Germline values: CDR1 MNHEY, CDR2 SVGAGI. This CDR3 spans 13 amino acids. The CDR3 DNA sequence: TGTGCCAGCACCGGGAGAGCGTCCTACGAGCAGTACTTC. Its translation is CASTGRASYEQYF.